This T cell receptor (beta chain) was found in a study of CD8 T cells in Susac syndrome (dated by TCRdb to the late 2010s). As for the study more broadly: Among the sequenced Susac syndrome patients, six had clinically active disease and eight were in clinical remission. At the time of blood withdrawal, Susac syndrome patients were either therapy-naive, taking corticosteroids (with some also receiving IVIg), or on IVIg alone. The study used repertoire sequencing to test whether antigen drove CD8+ T cell activation and differentiation in Susac syndrome.

Relative to germline, V is missing 0 bases and J is missing 5 bases, with 8 bases of the junction outside any gene match. CDR1 and CDR2 are read off the germline V gene (reference sequence) as LGHDT and YNNKEL. There are 16 amino acids in the CDR3, from cysteine to phenylalanine inclusive. Only the CDR3 region is kept as DNA, spanning 48 bases read in frame from base 1. Overall results and qualifications from the work: The study acknowledged that relatively few individuals were included in the TCR sequencing and HLA analysis. No clonal expansion was detected in the CD4+ T cell repertoire of Susac syndrome patients.

Turning to this clonotype: Its specific antigen is unknown. No base-level quality is on record; no much larger clone is a single base apart.

RNA was extracted using the RNeasy kit, and roughly 0.5 to 1 ug of the RNA was reverse transcribed with random hexamers. The immunoSEQ multiplex PCR assay, covering 54 Vbeta and 13 Jbeta segments, was used to amplify TCR beta CDR3 regions. PCR amplification bias was corrected using a synthetic template baseline for primer optimization and computational correction. The authors processed their data as follows. Only productive sequences were kept, with reads annotated to V, D and J genes according to IMGT and analyzed in immunoSEQ Analyzer. Clonality was calculated as one minus the Shannon entropy normalized by log2 of the number of productive unique sequences. Public and private clones were assessed among the 100 most prevalent clones of each patient and control. Susac-specific clones were defined as absent from healthy and MS cohorts, some 1,000 published viral clones and other ImmuneACCESS disease sequences. TCRdb reprocessing: public reads trimmed at Q25 with fastp, clones called with MiXCR, in-frame beta chains kept. Each record represents a unique CDR3 protein, reported with the most common genes and DNA among its rows. It is TCRdb's table, rather than the study itself, that gives the V and J calls and clone size. For this sample there are approximately 210,000 distinct CDR3 sequences; 85% to 95% appear just once. About 0.14% of the sample rests with the top ten.

High-throughput TCR beta sequencing profiled peripheral blood CD8+ and CD4+ T cells from healthy donors, Susac syndrome patients and multiple sclerosis patients. Susac syndrome patients met recently defined diagnostic criteria for definite or probable disease. Bulk CD8+ and CD4+ T cells were purified by magnetic negative isolation, whereas CD8+ TEMRA cells were enriched by FACS. Blood was drawn into EDTA tubes, processed within 24 hours, and PBMCs were isolated by density gradient centrifugation. PBMCs destined for TCR sequencing were cryopreserved in liquid nitrogen and later thawed in a 37 °C water bath. The sorted or isolated CD4+, CD8+ and CD8+ TEMRA cells had a purity of 90% or higher.

The origin of this receptor is a human donor with Susac syndrome. The chain links TRBV3-1 with TRBJ2-5, with 8 bases in between that match TRBD1. The source material was CD4+ T cells from PBMCs. The CDR3 region reads CASSQERSGGQETQYF. In nucleotide form, the sequence is TGTGCCAGCAGCCAAGAGAGATCAGGGGGCCAGGAGACCCAGTACTTC.